These 5 T cell receptor beta chains were sequenced from one sample in a study of cytomegalovirus exposure and HLA in healthy donors. Primers included in the PCR were 60 Vbeta and 13 Jbeta primers. Sequencing was performed with immunoSEQ multiplex PCR; in TCRdb, only in-frame clones are kept and a portion is missing. Of roughly 26,000 clones listed, about 70% are singletons. The sample consisted of PBMCs. All receptors derive from a woman aged 50 to 60 in good health and CMV-seronegative.

This clone was seen a few times. This rearrangement joins TRBV5-1 to TRBJ1-4; D is ambiguous. The CDR3 totals 14 residues. Trimming took 2 bases from V and 0 from J, leaving 5 bases between them. The V gene's germline CDR1 is SGHRS and CDR2 YFSETQ. The CDR3 loop reads CASSFAATNEKLFF. CDR3 DNA sequence: TGCGCCAGCAGCTTTGCAGCAACTAATGAAAAACTGTTTTTT.

The chain carries TRBV12-5 and TRBJ2-3; 10 bases align to TRBD2. The CDR3 runs to 16 residues. Germline CDR1 is LGHNT and CDR2 is FRNRAP. After removal of 0 bases from V and 4 bases from J, the junction contained 4 bases not matched to a gene. The CDR3 reads CASGLVLAGVADTQYF. Here the CDR3 DNA reads TGTGCTAGTGGTTTGGTTCTAGCGGGAGTGGCAGATACGCAGTATTTT.

V and J are TRBV4-1 and TRBJ1-5; maybe TRBD1 (6 bases). The CDR3 sequence is 17 residues long. Germline loops: CDR1 MGHRA, CDR2 YSYEKL. Trimming stripped 0 bases from V and 1 base from J, with 13 bases between. The CDR3 DNA is TGCGCCAGCAGCCAAGATGAGGGGAGGGGGAGCAATCAGCCCCAGCATTTT. Protein product: CASSQDEGRGSNQPQHF.

The chain carries TRBV10-2 and TRBJ1-2, with D maybe TRBD1 (6 bases). Per germline, CDR1 WSHSY and CDR2 SAAADI. The CDR3 spans 13 residues. Trimming pared 9 bases from V and 5 bases from J, leaving 16 bases between. CDR3 residues: CASSETGDYGYTF. CDR3 DNA: TGCGCCAGTTCCGAGACAGGCGATTATGGCTACACCTTC.

This clone was detected a few times. The chain joins TRBV29-1 to TRBJ1-2; no firm D call. V was cut by 3 bases and J by 4 bases, with 15 bases left in between. CDR3 length: 14 amino acids. Germline-derived CDR1 and CDR2 are SQVTM and ANQGSEA. CDR3 in DNA: TGCAGCGTTGAGACGGACTCCGGAATCTATGGCTACACCTTC. Its translation is CSVETDSGIYGYTF. Filled out from reference TRBV29-1 and TRBJ1-2, the complete variable domain reads SAVISQKPSRDICQRGTSLTIQCQVDSQVTMMFWYRQQPGQSLTLIATANQGSEATYESGFVIDKFPISRPNLTFSTLTVSNMSPEDSSIYLCSVETDSGIYGYTFGSGTRLTVV.